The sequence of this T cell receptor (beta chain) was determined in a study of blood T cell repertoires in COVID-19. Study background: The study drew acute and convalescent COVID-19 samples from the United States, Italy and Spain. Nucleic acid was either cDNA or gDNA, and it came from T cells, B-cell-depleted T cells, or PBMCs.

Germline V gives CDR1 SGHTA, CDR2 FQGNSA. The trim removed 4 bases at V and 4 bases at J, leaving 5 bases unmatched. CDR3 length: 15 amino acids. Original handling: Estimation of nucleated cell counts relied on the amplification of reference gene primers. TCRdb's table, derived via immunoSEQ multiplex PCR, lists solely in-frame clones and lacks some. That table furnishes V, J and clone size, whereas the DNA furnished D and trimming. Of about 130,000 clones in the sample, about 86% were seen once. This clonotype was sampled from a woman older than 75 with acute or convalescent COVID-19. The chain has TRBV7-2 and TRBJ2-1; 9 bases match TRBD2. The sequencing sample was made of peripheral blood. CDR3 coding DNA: TGTGCCAGCAGCTCTAGCGGGGCGATATACAATGAGCAGTTCTTC. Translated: CASSSSGAIYNEQFF.